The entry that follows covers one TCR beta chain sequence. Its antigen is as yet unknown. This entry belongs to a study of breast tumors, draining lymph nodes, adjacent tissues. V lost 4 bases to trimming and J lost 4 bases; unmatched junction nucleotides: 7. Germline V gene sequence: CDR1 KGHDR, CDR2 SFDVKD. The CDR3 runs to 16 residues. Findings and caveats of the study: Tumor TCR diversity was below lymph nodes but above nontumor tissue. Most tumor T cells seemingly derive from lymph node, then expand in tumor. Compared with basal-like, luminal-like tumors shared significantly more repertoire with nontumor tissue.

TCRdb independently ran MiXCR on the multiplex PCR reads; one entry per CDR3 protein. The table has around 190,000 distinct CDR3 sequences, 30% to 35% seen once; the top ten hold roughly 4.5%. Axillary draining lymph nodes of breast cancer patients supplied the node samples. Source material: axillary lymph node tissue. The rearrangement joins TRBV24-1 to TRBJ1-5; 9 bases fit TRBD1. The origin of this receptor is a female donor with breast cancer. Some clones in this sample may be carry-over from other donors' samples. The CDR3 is CATSDPETGGNQPQHF. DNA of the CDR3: TGTGCCACCAGTGACCCCGAGACAGGGGGGAATCAGCCCCAGCATTTT.